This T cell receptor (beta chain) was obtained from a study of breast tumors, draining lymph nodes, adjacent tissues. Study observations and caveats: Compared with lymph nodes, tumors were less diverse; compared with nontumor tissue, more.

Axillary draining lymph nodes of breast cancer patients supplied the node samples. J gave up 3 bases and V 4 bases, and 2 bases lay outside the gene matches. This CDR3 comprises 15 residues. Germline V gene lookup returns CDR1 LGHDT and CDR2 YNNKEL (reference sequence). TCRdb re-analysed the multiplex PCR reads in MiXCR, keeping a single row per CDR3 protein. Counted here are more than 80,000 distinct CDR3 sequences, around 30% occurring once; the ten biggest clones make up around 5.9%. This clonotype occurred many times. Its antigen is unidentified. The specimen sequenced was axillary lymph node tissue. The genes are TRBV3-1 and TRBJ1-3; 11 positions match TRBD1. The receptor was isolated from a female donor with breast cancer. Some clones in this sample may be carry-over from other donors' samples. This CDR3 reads CASSRTGGYGNTIYF. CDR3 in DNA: TGTGCCAGCAGCCGGACAGGGGGCTATGGAAACACCATATATTTT.